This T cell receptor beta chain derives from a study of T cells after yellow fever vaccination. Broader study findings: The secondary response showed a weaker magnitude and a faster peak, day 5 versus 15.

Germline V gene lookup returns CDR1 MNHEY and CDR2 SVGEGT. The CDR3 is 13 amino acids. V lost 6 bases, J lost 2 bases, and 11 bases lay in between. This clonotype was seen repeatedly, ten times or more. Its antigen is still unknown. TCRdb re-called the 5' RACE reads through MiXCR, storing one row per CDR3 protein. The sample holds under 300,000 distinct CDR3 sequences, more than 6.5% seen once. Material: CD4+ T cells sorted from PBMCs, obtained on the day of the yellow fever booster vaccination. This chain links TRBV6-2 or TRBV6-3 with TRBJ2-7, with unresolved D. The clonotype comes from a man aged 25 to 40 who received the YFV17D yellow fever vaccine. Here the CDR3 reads CASSQLGAYEQYF. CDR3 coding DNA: TGTGCCAGCAGCCAGCTTGGTGCCTACGAGCAGTACTTC.